Described below is a single TCR beta chain sequence and its context. This record comes from a study of blood T cell repertoires in COVID-19. TCRdb's table, derived via immunoSEQ multiplex PCR, lists solely in-frame clones and lacks some. Among 250,000 or so clones, under 95% were seen once, and the ten largest hold about 3%. This receptor was identified in a man aged 35-49 years who had been exposed to COVID-19. Sequenced: PBMCs or T cells enriched from blood (not recorded which).

The CDR3 nucleotides read TGTGCCAGCAGTCGGGGTCAGCCCCAGCATTTT. Protein product: CASSRGQPQHF. The chain uses TRBV2 and TRBJ1-5; no reliable D call. The CDR3 length is 11 residues. V lost 5 bases, J lost 6 bases, and 5 bases lay in between. Germline CDR1 SNHLY, CDR2 FYNNEI. Together with reference TRBV2 and TRBJ1-5, the CDR3 gives the full variable domain: EPEVTQTPSHQVTQMGQEVILRCVPISNHLYFYWYRQILGQKVEFLVSFYNNEISEKSEIFDDQFSVERPDGSNFTLKIRSTKLEDSAMYFCASSRGQPQHFGDGTRLSIL.